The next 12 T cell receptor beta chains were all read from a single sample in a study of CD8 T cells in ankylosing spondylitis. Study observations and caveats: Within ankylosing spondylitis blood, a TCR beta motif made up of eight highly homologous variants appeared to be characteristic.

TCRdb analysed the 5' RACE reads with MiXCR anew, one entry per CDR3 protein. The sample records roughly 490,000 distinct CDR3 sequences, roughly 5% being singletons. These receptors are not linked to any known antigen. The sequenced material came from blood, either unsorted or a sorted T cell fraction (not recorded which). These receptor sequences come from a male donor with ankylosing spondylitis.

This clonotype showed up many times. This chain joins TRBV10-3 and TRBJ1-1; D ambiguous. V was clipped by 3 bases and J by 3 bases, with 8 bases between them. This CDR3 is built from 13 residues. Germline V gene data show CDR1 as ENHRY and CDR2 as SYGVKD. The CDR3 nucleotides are TGTGCCATCAGTGACCGAGTGTACACTGAAGCTTTCTTT. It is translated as CAISDRVYTEAFF.

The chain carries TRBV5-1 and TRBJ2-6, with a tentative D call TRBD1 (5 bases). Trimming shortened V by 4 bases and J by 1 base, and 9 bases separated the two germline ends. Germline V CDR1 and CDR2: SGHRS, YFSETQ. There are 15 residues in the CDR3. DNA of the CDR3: TGCGCCAGCAGCGATCAGGGTTCTGGGGCCAACGTCCTGACTTTC. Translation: CASSDQGSGANVLTF.

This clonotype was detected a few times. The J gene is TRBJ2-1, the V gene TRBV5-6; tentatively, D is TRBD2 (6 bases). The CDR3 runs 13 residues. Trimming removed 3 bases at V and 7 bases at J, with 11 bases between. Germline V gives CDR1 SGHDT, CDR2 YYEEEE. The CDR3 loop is CASSSTRFNEQFF. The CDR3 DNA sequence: TGTGCCAGCAGCTCGACTAGGTTTAATGAGCAGTTCTTC.

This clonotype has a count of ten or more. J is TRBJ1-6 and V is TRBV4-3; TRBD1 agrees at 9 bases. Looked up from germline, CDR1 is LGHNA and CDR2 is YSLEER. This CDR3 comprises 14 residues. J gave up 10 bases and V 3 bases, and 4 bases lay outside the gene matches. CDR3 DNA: TGCGCCAGCAGCCACACAGGGGGCCGGTCACCCCTCCACTTT. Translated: CASSHTGGRSPLHF.

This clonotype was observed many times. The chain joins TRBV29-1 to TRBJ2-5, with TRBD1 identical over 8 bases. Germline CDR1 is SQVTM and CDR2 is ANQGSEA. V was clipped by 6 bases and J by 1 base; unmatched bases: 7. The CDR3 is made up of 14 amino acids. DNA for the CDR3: TGCAGCGTATCCGGGACAGGACCCCAAGAGACCCAGTACTTC. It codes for CSVSGTGPQETQYF.

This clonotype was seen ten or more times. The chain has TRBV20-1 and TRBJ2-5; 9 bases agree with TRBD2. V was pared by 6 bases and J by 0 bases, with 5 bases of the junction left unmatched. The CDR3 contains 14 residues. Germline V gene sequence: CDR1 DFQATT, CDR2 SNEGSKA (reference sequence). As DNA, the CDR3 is TGCAGTGCGGCTAGCGGGGCGTACCAAGAGACCCAGTACTTC. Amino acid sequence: CSAASGAYQETQYF.

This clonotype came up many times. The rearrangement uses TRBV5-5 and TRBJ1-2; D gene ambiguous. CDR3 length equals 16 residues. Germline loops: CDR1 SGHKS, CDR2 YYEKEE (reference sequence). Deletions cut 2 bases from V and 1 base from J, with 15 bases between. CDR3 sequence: CASSFSIAEINYGYTF. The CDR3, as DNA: TGTGCCAGCAGCTTCTCGATAGCGGAGATTAACTATGGCTACACCTTC.

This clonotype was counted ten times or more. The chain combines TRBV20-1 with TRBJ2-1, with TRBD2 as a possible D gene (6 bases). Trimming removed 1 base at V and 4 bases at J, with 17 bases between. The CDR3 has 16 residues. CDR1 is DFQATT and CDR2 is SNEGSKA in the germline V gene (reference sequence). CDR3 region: CSARAGKGGPYNEQFF. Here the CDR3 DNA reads TGCAGTGCTAGAGCGGGCAAAGGAGGGCCTTACAATGAGCAGTTCTTC.

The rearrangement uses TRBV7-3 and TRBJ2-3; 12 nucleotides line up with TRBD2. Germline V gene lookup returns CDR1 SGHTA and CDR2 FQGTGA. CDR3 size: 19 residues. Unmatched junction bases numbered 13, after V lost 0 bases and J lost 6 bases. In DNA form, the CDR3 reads TGTGCCAGCAGCTTAACACCACCCTTGACTAGCGGGGGAGAGGATACGCAGTATTTT. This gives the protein CASSLTPPLTSGGEDTQYF.

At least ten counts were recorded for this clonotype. The CDR3 reads CASSFSGRGNIQYF. CDR3 in DNA: TGTGCCAGCAGTTTCTCTGGGCGAGGGAACATTCAGTACTTC. This chain connects TRBV27 to TRBJ2-4; TRBD2 might be the D (5 bases). The ends were cut back, 3 bases at V and 7 bases at J, with 13 bases in the middle. CDR1 and CDR2 (germline): MNHEY, SMNVEV (reference sequence). This CDR3 comprises 14 residues.

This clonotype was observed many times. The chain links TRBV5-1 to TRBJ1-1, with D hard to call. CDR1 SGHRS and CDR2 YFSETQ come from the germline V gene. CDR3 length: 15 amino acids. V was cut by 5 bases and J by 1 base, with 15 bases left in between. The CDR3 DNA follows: TGCGCCAGCAGGAGGGCCGGGTTTGGGAACACTGAAGCTTTCTTT. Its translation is CASRRAGFGNTEAFF.

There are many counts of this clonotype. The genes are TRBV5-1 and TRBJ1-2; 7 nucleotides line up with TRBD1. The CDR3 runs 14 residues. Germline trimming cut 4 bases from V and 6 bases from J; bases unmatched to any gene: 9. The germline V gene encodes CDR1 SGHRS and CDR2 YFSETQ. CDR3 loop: CASSLQRTGDGYTF. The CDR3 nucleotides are TGCGCCAGCAGCCTCCAACGGACAGGAGATGGCTACACCTTC. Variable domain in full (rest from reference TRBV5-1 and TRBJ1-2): KAGVTQTPRYLIKTRGQQVTLSCSPISGHRSVSWYQQTPGQGLQFLFEYFSETQRNKGNFPGRFSGRQFSNSRSEMNVSTLELGDSALYLCASSLQRTGDGYTFGSGTRLTVV.